This TCR beta chain was found in a study of T cells in localized non-small cell lung cancer (dated by TCRdb to 2018 to 2020). Concerning the study at large: The study examined T cell repertoires in under 300 patients with early-stage NSCLC and compared tumors with uninvolved tumor-adjacent lungs. All 240 or so NSCLC patients in the cohort were treatment-naive and had localized lung tumors that were resected. NSCLC patients had a mean age of around 61 years, and 129 were male and about 98 female. What the authors observed across the whole study: Of the top 100 tumor clones, a median of approximately 60 were detected in paired uninvolved adjacent lung; about 28 were also among that lung's top 100. Uninvolved tumor-adjacent lung showed the highest T cell clonality, higher than tumor, which suggests more focused antigenic responses in the adjacent lung. Longer overall survival was associated with higher T cell density in blood, whereas shorter survival was associated with higher clonality in adjacent lung. Because the study design was exploratory, TCR variables were selected using unadjusted p-values without false-discovery rate correction. Because multi-region sequencing of the tumors was not done, intratumor heterogeneity could not be ruled out.

Of note for this clone: Its antigen remains unidentified. Per-base qualities were not stored, and no clone one base away is much larger.

The CDR3 spans 11 residues, from the cysteine through the phenylalanine. The CDR3 DNA has 33 bases and is translated from base 1. In the germline V gene, CDR1 corresponds to WSHSY and CDR2 to SAAADI. Deletion took 8 bases off V and 7 bases off J, with a span of 12 bases between the germline ends. At diagnosis, tumor, uninvolved tumor-adjacent lung and peripheral blood were collected and then preserved as a mix of FFPE and fresh-frozen material. Blood samples were analyzed as peripheral blood mononuclear cells for TCR repertoire profiling. The immunoSEQ Assay was used to sequence TCR beta CDR3 regions from DNA. As for the original processing: To compute T cell density, TCR beta template counts were normalized to usable DNA, which was estimated by amplifying housekeeping genes. Richness was estimated with the preseqR package, extrapolating to 400,000 templates for PBMC samples and 120,000 templates for tissue samples. Clonality was taken to be one minus Pielou's evenness. To identify tissue-enriched TCRs, differential abundance testing was run on productive amino-acid clonotypes with a minimum total count of 5 and an alpha of 0.1. The Jaccard Index and the Morisita Overlap Index were used to measure how much the repertoires overlapped between compartments. TCR beta CDR3s were clustered by GLIPH together with public tetramer-defined viral CDR3s, and at least three viral sequences plus V-gene enrichment were required for viral motifs. This immuneACCESS table, as held by TCRdb, lists in-frame sequences with V and J called but not all clones. Of the missing ones, under half trace to an unresolved V gene in checked studies; the others have no known cause. V and J calls and clone size are those listed in that table; D and trimming were worked out from the DNA. This sample comprises about 33,000 clones, over 75% of them detected only once. The ten largest account for around 4.2% of the sample.

The chain employs TRBV10-2 and TRBJ2-7, with the D gene not confidently named. This receptor was identified in a male donor at least 60 years old with stage III lung adenocarcinoma. The specimen was peripheral blood, collected before any cancer treatment. The sequence in DNA is TGCGCCAGCCATGACTTGGAAGAGCAGTACTTC. This gives the protein CASHDLEEQYF.